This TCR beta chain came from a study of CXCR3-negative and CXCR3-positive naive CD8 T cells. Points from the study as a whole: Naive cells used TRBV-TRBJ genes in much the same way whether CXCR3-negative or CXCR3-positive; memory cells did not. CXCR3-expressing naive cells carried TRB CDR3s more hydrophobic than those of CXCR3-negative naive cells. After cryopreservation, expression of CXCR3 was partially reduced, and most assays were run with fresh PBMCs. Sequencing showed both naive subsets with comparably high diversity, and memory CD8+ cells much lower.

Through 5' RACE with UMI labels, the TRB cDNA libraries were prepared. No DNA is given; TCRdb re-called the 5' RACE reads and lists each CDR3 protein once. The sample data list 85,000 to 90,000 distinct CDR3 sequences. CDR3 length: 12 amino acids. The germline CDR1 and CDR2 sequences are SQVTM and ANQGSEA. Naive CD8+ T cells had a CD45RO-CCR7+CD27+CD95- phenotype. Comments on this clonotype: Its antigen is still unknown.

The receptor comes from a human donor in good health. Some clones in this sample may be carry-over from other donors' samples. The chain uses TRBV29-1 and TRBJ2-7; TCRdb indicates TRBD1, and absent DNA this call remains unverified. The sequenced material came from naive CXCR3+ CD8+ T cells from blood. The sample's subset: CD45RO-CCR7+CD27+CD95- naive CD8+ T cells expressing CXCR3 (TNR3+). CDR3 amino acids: CSAQQGTYEQYF.